This T cell receptor beta chain was recorded in a study of spatial heterogeneity in lung cancer. Using its own MiXCR run on the 5' RACE reads, TCRdb lists one record per CDR3 protein. Among about 6,100 distinct CDR3 sequences listed, under 15% were seen once. V was pared by 2 bases and J by 5 bases, with 12 bases between. The CDR3 loop spans 14 amino acids. CDR1 and CDR2 (germline): ENHRY, SYGVKD. This clonotype appeared many times. This beta chain is a stray sequence in a library constructed for alpha chains; its clone size is not meaningful. Time point noted: sample taken at primary tumor resection. The input material, whole RNA from tumor, nontumor lung or frozen PBMC, was sequenced unsorted.

Sequences were derived from lung tissue, sampled at surgery. The chain joins TRBV10-3 to TRBJ1-1; D is unclear. The sequence derives from a human donor with early-stage non-small cell lung cancer. The CDR3 bases are TGTGCCATCAGTGAGAGGGAAGAGGAAACTGAAGCTTTCTTT. Protein sequence: CAISEREEETEAFF.